A selection of T cell receptor beta chains follows, all from one sample in a study of cytomegalovirus exposure and HLA in healthy donors. Method: immunoSEQ multiplex PCR; TCRdb's copy keeps in-frame clones and lacks some. Among more than 110,000 clones listed, about 75% were seen once. Input material: PBMCs. Receptors originate from a woman in her 30s in good health and CMV-seronegative. Each CDR3 is given with its conserved first and last residue.

len	v_gene	j_gene	CDR3aa
18	TRBV18	TRBJ2-6	CASSKPGHHFSGANVLTF
12	TRBV30	TRBJ1-1	CAWSSQGEEAFF
16	TRBV4-1	TRBJ2-2	CASSPGTALRPGELFF
12	TRBV10-3	TRBJ2-1	CATRTGGNEQFF
14	TRBV6-1	NA	CASSSGLASSEQYF
12	TRBV29-1	TRBJ1-5	CSVGDSNQPQHF
14	TRBV19	TRBJ1-2	CASSLNGLAPGYTF
15	TRBV9	TRBJ2-7	CASSLGLAGDYEQYF
11	TRBV29-1	TRBJ2-1	CSVLRYNEQFF
16	TRBV4-1	TRBJ1-2	CASSQEGDSTLYGYTF
15	TRBV5-1	TRBJ2-1	CASTLLASSDHEQFF
15	TRBV19	TRBJ2-4	CASSPRGVAKNIQYF
15	TRBV6-1	TRBJ1-6	CASSEMGTVNSPLHF
18	TRBV4-2	TRBJ2-5	CASSQFARGGAGGETQYF
14	TRBV6-6	TRBJ1-2	CASIRTGGYYGYTF
19	TRBV7-3	TRBJ2-2	CASSLVGGPPPMGTGELFF
15	TRBV5-8	TRBJ2-1	CASRSTGAVHNEQFF
15	TRBV5-1	TRBJ2-5	CASSPDTRGQETQYF
17	TRBV27	TRBJ2-7	CASSFLGTSVGSYEQYF
16	TRBV9	TRBJ1-5	CASSVESRGSGQPQHF
16	TRBV28	TRBJ1-1	CASSRERGGLSTEAFF
13	TRBV7-2	TRBJ2-7	CASNGLGYGEQYF
16	TRBV5-5	TRBJ2-7	CASSLLGLAGSYEQYF
15	TRBV7-9	TRBJ1-4	CASSLSDETRRKLFF
16	TRBV7-3	TRBJ2-2	CASSRLAGGITGELFF
14	TRBV11-2	TRBJ2-5	CASSNGLATETQYF
14	TRBV7-2	TRBJ1-5	CASSSDSGGQPQHF
14	TRBV30	TRBJ2-3	CAWGVAGPTDTQYF
13	TRBV9	TRBJ2-3	CASSGGPTDTQYF
12	TRBV6-1	TRBJ1-6	CASLGPDSPLHF
15	TRBV4-2	TRBJ2-7	CASSQDWGRGIEQYF
14	TRBV19	TRBJ1-2	CASSMGTGGDGYTF
13	TRBV7-8	TRBJ1-6	CASSFRRDSPLHF
14	TRBV6-1	TRBJ1-5	CASSPTLHNQPQHF
16	TRBV29-1	TRBJ1-1	CSGGGPRGRGDTEAFF
13	TRBV29-1	TRBJ1-1	CSGRQLQNTEAFF
14	TRBV5-6	TRBJ1-5	CASSSRGGDQPQHF
15	TRBV4-1	TRBJ2-7	CASSPRLAGPYEQYF
15	TRBV6-5	TRBJ2-1	CASSPTANWANEQFF
15	TRBV7-6	TRBJ2-7	CASSLERGTTYEQYF
14	TRBV7-9	TRBJ2-5	CASSLPYLTETQYF
16	TRBV6-5	TRBJ1-6	CASSYSRGGENSPLHF
15	TRBV6-5	TRBJ2-7	CASSYEPGNSYEQYF
15	TRBV7-3	TRBJ2-3	CASSTQGAGSDTQYF
16	TRBV19	TRBJ1-3	CASSMGSGQSGNTIYF
13	TRBV7-9	TRBJ1-1	CASSPDINTEAFF
12	TRBV4-2	TRBJ2-3	CASSRGTDTQYF
15	TRBV5-1	TRBJ1-3	CASSLGQLSGNTIYF
14	TRBV11-2	TRBJ2-7	CASSSSGGSGEQYF
14	TRBV11-2	TRBJ2-5	CASSLGTGQETQYF
13	TRBV19	TRBJ2-5	CASRPRGLETQYF
14	TRBV5-4	TRBJ2-5	CASSWASDQETQYF
15	TRBV6-4	TRBJ2-3	CASSEDSGSIRTQYF